The present TCR beta chain was sequenced within a study of blood T cell repertoires in COVID-19. Assignments of participants to cohorts depended upon their own reported clinical history. Exposed participants came across a COVID-19 case within 2 weeks before study entry. As processed by the authors: For nucleated cells, counts were estimated from reference gene primer amplification. Sequencing used immunoSEQ multiplex PCR; TCRdb keeps in-frame clones, though not all of them. V and J calls and clone size follow that table, whereas D and trimming were derived from the DNA. The data hold a few hundred thousand clones, with 85% observed a single time. The junction had 9 bases not matched to a gene; V was cut back by 1 base and J by 0 bases. The germline V gene has CDR1 SGHDT and CDR2 YYEEEE. This CDR3 contains 19 residues.

V and J are TRBV5-6 and TRBJ2-1, with 11 bases fitting TRBD2. Sample: PBMCs or T cells enriched from blood (not recorded which). The clonotype was recovered from a woman aged 50 to 60 who had been exposed to COVID-19. The CDR3 region has the DNA TGTGCCAGCAGCTTGTTCCTAGCGGGGGGCTCAAGCTCCTACAATGAGCAGTTCTTC. Amino acid sequence: CASSLFLAGGSSSYNEQFF.